Sequencing of this TCR beta chain was carried out in a study of T cells in localized non-small cell lung cancer. Study observations and caveats: Sequencing, confined to only one tumor region, leaves heterogeneity possible. A median around 57 of the top 100 tumor clones appeared in adjacent lung.

The CDR3 sequence is 10 residues long. CDR1 is DFQATT and CDR2 is SNEGSKA in the germline V gene (reference sequence). The ends were cut back, 3 bases at V and 1 base at J, with 0 bases in the middle. With regard to this clone: What it binds is unknown.

Some clones are missing from TCRdb's copy, which holds only in-frame ones; the method was immunoSEQ multiplex PCR. The table has some 30,000 clones, 90% to 95% seen once. The sample was PBMCs, taken before any cancer treatment. This chain connects TRBV20-1 to TRBJ2-5; D gene ambiguous. The sequence came from a man between 35 and 75 years old with stage II lung adenocarcinoma. CDR3 in DNA: TGCAGTGCTAGCCAAGAGACCCAGTACTTC. As protein: CSASQETQYF.